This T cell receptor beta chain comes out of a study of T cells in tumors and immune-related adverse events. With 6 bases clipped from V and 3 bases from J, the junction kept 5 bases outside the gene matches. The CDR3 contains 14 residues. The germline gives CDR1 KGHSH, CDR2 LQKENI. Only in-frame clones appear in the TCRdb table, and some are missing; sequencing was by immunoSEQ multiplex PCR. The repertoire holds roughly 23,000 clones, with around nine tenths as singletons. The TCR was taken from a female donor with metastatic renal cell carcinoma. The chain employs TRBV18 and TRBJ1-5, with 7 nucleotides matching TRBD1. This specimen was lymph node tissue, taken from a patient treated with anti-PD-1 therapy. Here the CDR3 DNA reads TGTGCCAGCTCCGGTGGGACAGACAATCAGCCCCAGCATTTT. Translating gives CASSGGTDNQPQHF.